This TCR beta chain was identified in a study of T cells after yellow fever vaccination. TCRdb re-analysed the 5' RACE reads in MiXCR, keeping a single row per CDR3 protein. The sample lists some 120,000 distinct CDR3 sequences, over 12% occurring once. This clonotype was detected only a few times. What it recognizes is unknown. CDR3 length: 16 residues. General study results and limits: Subsequent booster samples again held most clones from primary vaccination (more than 95% CD4, roughly 91% CD8). Within FACS-sorted repertoires, abundant clonotypes contaminating from the bulk population could be present.

The sequencing here drew on CD8+ T cells sorted from PBMCs, taken 5 days after the yellow fever booster vaccination. The clonotype was recovered from a man between 18 and 29 years old who received the YFV17D yellow fever vaccine. V is TRBV12-2 and J is TRBJ2-5; the table's D call, TRBD2, has no DNA check behind it. TRBV12-2 is a pseudogene locus. The CDR3, as DNA: TGTGCAAGTCGCTCCTGGCTAGCGGGGGAACAAGAGACCCAGTACTTC. Its protein is CASRSWLAGEQETQYF.